A selection of T cell receptor delta chains follows, all from one sample in a study of Vδ1+ human thymocytes. TCRdb redid the clone calls on the multiplex PCR reads with CATT. The table lists about 50,000 delta-chain clones, over 12% of them singletons. The sample was Vdelta1+ gamma-delta thymocytes from the thymus. These receptors all come from a girl under three years old who had congenital heart surgery. CDR3s include the opening cysteine and the closing phenylalanine or tryptophan. A D gene is named only where the DNA matches it firmly. Clone sizes are given selectively: once, few, many, or a class where the clone is expanded.

D gene: .
J gene: TRDJ1
V gene: TRDV2
clone size: few
CDR3 DNA: TGTGCCTGTGACCCTTGGGGAAGGTCGGAGTACACCGATAAACTCATCTTT
CDR3 protein: CACDPWGRSEYTDKLIF

D gene: TRDD3
J gene: TRDJ1
V gene: TRDV1
clone size: few
CDR3 DNA: TGTGCTATGCGCCGAGATGGGACTGGGGGACAATACACCGATAAACTCATCTTT
CDR3 protein: CAMRRDGTGGQYTDKLIF

D gene: TRDD3
J gene: TRDJ1
V gene: TRDV1
clone size: few
CDR3 DNA: TGTGCTCTTGGGGAACGCGTTACACTGGGGGATACCGATAAACTCATCTTT
CDR3 protein: CALGERVTLGDTDKLIF

D gene: .
J gene: TRDJ1
V gene: TRDV1
clone size: few
CDR3 DNA: TGCGCTCTTGGGGAACGGGGAGATAGGGCCGCACTAACTGACACCGATAAACTCATCTTT
CDR3 protein: CALGERGDRAALTDTDKLIF

D gene: TRDD3
J gene: TRDJ1
V gene: TRDV1
clone size: .
CDR3 DNA: TGTGCTCTTGGGGAACTTCCTCAACACTGGGGGATACGAGGTGGCACCGATAAACTCATCTTT
CDR3 protein: CALGELPQHWGIRGGTDKLIF

D gene: TRDD3
J gene: TRDJ1
V gene: TRDV1
clone size: .
CDR3 DNA: TGTGCTCTTGGGGACCCTCGCTTCCGGGCATACTGGGGGAGGGTCTCCGATAAACTCATCTTT
CDR3 protein: CALGDPRFRAYWGRVSDKLIF

D gene: TRDD3
J gene: TRDJ1
V gene: TRDV1
clone size: few
CDR3 DNA: TGTGCTCTTGGTACCGCCTTCCACTATACCGTACTGGGGGATCGGACCGATAAACTCATCTTT
CDR3 protein: CALGTAFHYTVLGDRTDKLIF

D gene: TRDD3
J gene: TRDJ1
V gene: TRDV1
clone size: few
CDR3 DNA: TGTGCTCTTGGGGAACTAGGGTTGCGGGGGATGCCGGGTTGGCTCATCTTT
CDR3 protein: CALGELGLRGMPGWLIF

D gene: TRDD3
J gene: TRDJ1
V gene: TRAV29/DV5
clone size: .
CDR3 DNA: TGTGCAGCAAGCTCCTGGGGGGGGATTCACGCTGTCTTGTACACCGATAAACTCATCTTT
CDR3 protein: CAASSWGGIHAVLYTDKLIF

D gene: TRDD3
J gene: TRDJ1
V gene: TRDV1
clone size: .
CDR3 DNA: TGTGCTCTTGGGGATCCCCCTGCCGGCTGGGGGATTCAGTACACCGATAAACTCATCTTT
CDR3 protein: CALGDPPAGWGIQYTDKLIF

D gene: .
J gene: TRDJ1
V gene: TRDV1
clone size: .
CDR3 DNA: TGTGCTCTTGGGGAACCCTGGGGAGGGGCATCTCCACCACTCGATAAACTCATCTTT
CDR3 protein: CALGEPWGGASPPLDKLIF

D gene: TRDD3
J gene: TRDJ1
V gene: TRDV1
clone size: .
CDR3 DNA: TGTGCTCTTGGGGAACAGGACCCCTCCACCAGACTGGGGAACCAGTACACCGATAAACTCATCTTT
CDR3 protein: CALGEQDPSTRLGNQYTDKLIF

D gene: TRDD3
J gene: TRDJ1
V gene: TRDV1
clone size: few
CDR3 DNA: TGTGCTCTTGGGGAACAGAGCTGGGGGATCCCTGGCACCGATAAACTCATCTTT
CDR3 protein: CALGEQSWGIPGTDKLIF

D gene: .
J gene: TRDJ1
V gene: TRDV1
clone size: few
CDR3 DNA: TGTGCTCTTGGGGAACTAGTCCTTCATGGTGATTGGGGGTACTACACCGATAAACTCATCTTT
CDR3 protein: CALGELVLHGDWGYYTDKLIF

D gene: .
J gene: TRDJ1
V gene: TRDV1
clone size: few
CDR3 DNA: TGTGCTCTTGGGGAACTAACCCCGGCCTTCCTAAAATTGGATACGGGGTACACCGATAAACTCATCTTT
CDR3 protein: CALGELTPAFLKLDTGYTDKLIF

D gene: .
J gene: TRDJ1
V gene: TRDV1
clone size: few
CDR3 DNA: TGTGCTCTTGGGAACCTCAGAACTACAGGTACCACTGAGTACACCGATAAACTCATCTTT
CDR3 protein: CALGNLRTTGTTEYTDKLIF

D gene: TRDD3
J gene: TRDJ1
V gene: TRDV1
clone size: .
CDR3 DNA: TGTGCTCTTGGAGCCGAGGGGGATACGCATGCTACCGATAAACTCATCTTT
CDR3 protein: CALGAEGDTHATDKLIF

D gene: .
J gene: TRDJ1
V gene: TRDV1
clone size: .
CDR3 DNA: TGTGCTCTTGCGCCTTCTTCGTACTTTGGGGCACCCTCCCGGCACACCGATAAACTCATCTTT
CDR3 protein: CALAPSSYFGAPSRHTDKLIF

D gene: .
J gene: TRDJ1
V gene: TRDV1
clone size: .
CDR3 DNA: TGTGCTCTTGGGGAAGAGGGCCTTCCTACAAGTTACCGTCGGGATACGGATAAACTCATCTTT
CDR3 protein: CALGEEGLPTSYRRDTDKLIF

D gene: .
J gene: TRDJ1
V gene: TRDV1
clone size: few
CDR3 DNA: TGTGCTCTTGGGGAACCCTCCCTTCCTCCGGCGCCCTACTGGGGTGGCACCGATAAACTCATTTTT
CDR3 protein: CALGEPSLPPAPYWGGTDKLIF

D gene: TRDD3
J gene: TRDJ1
V gene: TRDV1
clone size: .
CDR3 DNA: TGTGCTCTTGGGGAACTCCTTCCTACCCTCTGGGGGATACGAGCAGATAAACTCATCTTT
CDR3 protein: CALGELLPTLWGIRADKLIF

D gene: TRDD3
J gene: TRDJ1
V gene: TRDV1
clone size: few
CDR3 DNA: TGTGCTCTTGGGGACCCGACCATTCCTACGTCGGGGGGATACTCTGGCGATAAACTCATCTTT
CDR3 protein: CALGDPTIPTSGGYSGDKLIF

D gene: .
J gene: TRDJ1
V gene: TRDV1
clone size: .
CDR3 DNA: TGTGCTCTTGGGGAACGAAGGGGTATGGGCCACACCGATAAACTCATCTTT
CDR3 protein: CALGERRGMGHTDKLIF

D gene: .
J gene: TRDJ1
V gene: TRDV1
clone size: .
CDR3 DNA: TGTGCTCTTGGGGGCCTCAGGGGATCCAGACACACCGATAAACTCATCTTT
CDR3 protein: CALGGLRGSRHTDKLIF

D gene: TRDD3
J gene: TRDJ1
V gene: TRDV1
clone size: few
CDR3 DNA: TGTGCTCTTGGGGGACTGAGGGGGATCCCGACACATAAACTCATCTTT
CDR3 protein: CALGGLRGIPTHKLIF

D gene: .
J gene: TRDJ1
V gene: TRDV1
clone size: .
CDR3 DNA: TGTGCTCTTGGGCCCCGAGGGCGATTACCAACCGATAAACTCATCTTT
CDR3 protein: CALGPRGRLPTDKLIF

D gene: TRDD3
J gene: TRDJ1
V gene: TRDV1
clone size: few
CDR3 DNA: TGTGCTCTTGGGGGTCGTGTTCCAAACCAGAACTGGGGGAGGTACACCGATAAACTCATCTTT
CDR3 protein: CALGGRVPNQNWGRYTDKLIF

D gene: TRDD3
J gene: TRDJ1
V gene: TRAV29/DV5
clone size: .
CDR3 DNA: TGTGCAGCCACATACCTGGTCCTACAAAGCAACTGGGGGGTGTACACCGATAAACTCATCTTT
CDR3 protein: CAATYLVLQSNWGVYTDKLIF

D gene: .
J gene: TRDJ1
V gene: TRAV29/DV5
clone size: .
CDR3 DNA: TGTGCTAAGGCCTCCCCCCCTGTACTATCACAGCAAAAACTCATCTTT
CDR3 protein: CAKASPPVLSQQKLIF

D gene: TRDD3
J gene: TRDJ1
V gene: TRAV29/DV5
clone size: few
CDR3 DNA: TGTGCAGCAAGCGACTGGGGGATACAGCCCCCCCAGCTGTACACCGATAAACTCATCTTT
CDR3 protein: CAASDWGIQPPQLYTDKLIF

D gene: .
J gene: TRDJ1
V gene: TRDV1
clone size: few
CDR3 DNA: TGTGCTCTTGGGGACCACACCGATAAACTCATCTTT
CDR3 protein: CALGDHTDKLIF

D gene: TRDD3
J gene: TRDJ1
V gene: TRDV1
clone size: few
CDR3 DNA: TGTGCTCTTGGGGAGCTCGTCCCCCGAGGGGGGATACAATCAACAGCTAAACTCATCTTT
CDR3 protein: CALGELVPRGGIQSTAKLIF

D gene: .
J gene: TRDJ2
V gene: TRDV1
clone size: .
CDR3 DNA: TGTGCTCTTGGGGAACAGGAGGGACGCCCGACTCGAAGTGGAACAAAGACAGCACAACTCTTCTTT
CDR3 protein: CALGEQEGRPTRSGTKTAQLFF

D gene: TRDD3
J gene: TRDJ1
V gene: TRDV2
clone size: .
CDR3 DNA: TGTGCCTGTGACACATGTGGGGGACGCGCCTACACCGATAAACTCATCTTT
CDR3 protein: CACDTCGGRAYTDKLIF

D gene: TRDD3
J gene: TRDJ1
V gene: TRDV1
clone size: few
CDR3 DNA: TGTGCTCTTGGGGCCTCTTCACAGCCTTACTGGGGGATACGCGTCGTTCAACTCATCTTT
CDR3 protein: CALGASSQPYWGIRVVQLIF

D gene: TRDD3
J gene: TRDJ1
V gene: TRDV1
clone size: once
CDR3 DNA: TGTGCTCTCACCTACGCCGGGGTACTGGGGGATACACCGTACACCGATAAACTCATCTTT
CDR3 protein: CALTYAGVLGDTPYTDKLIF

D gene: TRDD3
J gene: TRDJ1
V gene: TRDV1
clone size: .
CDR3 DNA: TGTGCTCTTGGGGTCCCACTCATCCTACGGTGGGTACTGGGGGATACGGGGAGTCGCACCGATAAACTCATCTTT
CDR3 protein: CALGVPLILRWVLGDTGSRTDKLIF

D gene: .
J gene: TRDJ1
V gene: TRDV1
clone size: .
CDR3 DNA: TGTGCTCTTGGGGAACTTAACGCTTACTCTTACGAACACACCGATAAACTCATCTTT
CDR3 protein: CALGELNAYSYEHTDKLIF

D gene: .
J gene: TRDJ1
V gene: TRDV1
clone size: few
CDR3 DNA: TGTGCTCTTGGGGCCCACTTCCTAAAAGGTTACTGGGGATCCTACACCGATAAACTCATCTTT
CDR3 protein: CALGAHFLKGYWGSYTDKLIF

D gene: TRDD3
J gene: TRDJ1
V gene: TRDV1
clone size: .
CDR3 DNA: TGTGCTCTTGGGGATATTCTTCCCCAGACTGGGGGCCCCAAGTACACCGATAAACTCATCTTT
CDR3 protein: CALGDILPQTGGPKYTDKLIF

D gene: TRDD3
J gene: TRDJ1
V gene: TRDV2
clone size: .
CDR3 DNA: TGCGCCTGTGACACCGGTTCCTACGGTACTGGGGGAACCGATAAACTCATCTTT
CDR3 protein: CACDTGSYGTGGTDKLIF

D gene: TRDD3
J gene: TRDJ1
V gene: TRDV1
clone size: .
CDR3 DNA: TGTGCTCTTGGGGAATATCCCCTACACTACTGGGGGTCCGATAAACTCATCTTT
CDR3 protein: CALGEYPLHYWGSDKLIF

D gene: .
J gene: TRDJ1
V gene: TRDV1
clone size: few
CDR3 DNA: TGTGCTCTTGGGGAGCCACTCTTCCTACAGGGGGATAACACCGATAAACTCATCTTT
CDR3 protein: CALGEPLFLQGDNTDKLIF

D gene: .
J gene: TRDJ1
V gene: TRDV1
clone size: few
CDR3 DNA: TGTGCTCTTGGGGAACTTCCCTACAGTGGGGCTAAATACCGACTAGGTGCAAAACTCATCTTT
CDR3 protein: CALGELPYSGAKYRLGAKLIF

D gene: TRDD3
J gene: TRDJ1
V gene: TRDV1
clone size: few
CDR3 DNA: TGTGCTCTTGGGGAACTGTCCGGGCTCCCCGTTTCTACTGGGGGATACAAGTCCGATAAACTCATCTTT
CDR3 protein: CALGELSGLPVSTGGYKSDKLIF

D gene: .
J gene: TRDJ1
V gene: TRDV1
clone size: few
CDR3 DNA: TGTGCTCTTGGGGAACTTGTCCTGAGCCCCAGGGGGTTGGATAAACTCATCTTT
CDR3 protein: CALGELVLSPRGLDKLIF

D gene: TRDD3
J gene: TRDJ1
V gene: TRDV1
clone size: few
CDR3 DNA: TGTGCTCTTGGGAAAACCACCGGCCTTCGCACGAACTGGGGGATATCGACCACCGATAAACTCATCTTT
CDR3 protein: CALGKTTGLRTNWGISTTDKLIF

D gene: .
J gene: TRDJ1
V gene: TRDV2
clone size: few
CDR3 DNA: TGTGCCTGTGACCGGGTCCCTCCCTCTAAACTCATCTTT
CDR3 protein: CACDRVPPSKLIF

D gene: TRDD3
J gene: TRDJ1
V gene: TRDV1
clone size: few
CDR3 DNA: TGTGCTCTTGGGGAACTAAAGGGGATACGCAGGTACACCGATAAACTCATCTTT
CDR3 protein: CALGELKGIRRYTDKLIF

D gene: .
J gene: TRDJ1
V gene: TRDV1
clone size: .
CDR3 DNA: TGTGCTCTTGGGGAACTAGGGGGGGCCGATAAACTCATCTTT
CDR3 protein: CALGELGGADKLIF

D gene: .
J gene: TRDJ1
V gene: TRDV1
clone size: .
CDR3 DNA: TGTGCTCTTGGGGAACTCAACCCTAAAACTAAGACAGTATCCACCGATAAACTCATCTTT
CDR3 protein: CALGELNPKTKTVSTDKLIF

D gene: .
J gene: TRDJ1
V gene: TRDV1
clone size: few
CDR3 DNA: TGTGCTCTTGGCTGCTTTCCTACGTCTGGGGGCGCGTACACCGATAAACTCATCTTT
CDR3 protein: CALGCFPTSGGAYTDKLIF

D gene: TRDD3
J gene: TRDJ1
V gene: TRDV1
clone size: once
CDR3 DNA: TGTGCTCTTGGGGAAATCCCCATGGTGGGGGATTTAAAACCGGGGACCGATAAACTCATCTTT
CDR3 protein: CALGEIPMVGDLKPGTDKLIF

D gene: TRDD3
J gene: TRDJ1
V gene: TRDV1
clone size: few
CDR3 DNA: TGTGCTCTTGGGGAATGGGCTTGGGGCCTATCATCTGGGGGATACTACACCGATAAACTCATCTTT
CDR3 protein: CALGEWAWGLSSGGYYTDKLIF

D gene: TRDD3
J gene: TRDJ1
V gene: TRDV1
clone size: .
CDR3 DNA: TGTGCTCTTGGGGAATCCGTCCCTAATATCCTTGGGGGATACGCTGCCGATAAACTCATCTTT
CDR3 protein: CALGESVPNILGGYAADKLIF